This T cell receptor beta chain came from a study of T-cell memory formation after mild COVID-19. On the study more broadly: TCR clusters were mostly donor specific. Study results and caveats: Clones contracting over day 15 to 85 were CD4/CD8 balanced, with later expanders leaning CD4+.

Researchers used 5'RACE with constant-segment primers to make TCR alpha and TCR beta cDNA libraries that carry sample barcodes and UMIs. In TCRdb, the 5' RACE reads were re-called with MiXCR into one record per CDR3 protein. The sample yields around 420,000 distinct CDR3 sequences, approximately 24% seen once. As regards this clonotype: Antigen specificity is unknown. A read error may produce the germline difference seen at one junction end.

The clonotype comes from an adult woman who had mild COVID-19 (a few samples of this study predate the infection). Cell type and time point are not known. Sequences were obtained from PBMCs or a T cell subset sorted from them (not recorded which).

CDR3 DNA sequence: TGTGCCAGCAGTTATACAGGAGATTCTTTCTATGTCTACACCTTC. Translating gives CASSYTGDSFYVYTF. The chain is built from TRBV9 and TRBJ1-2, with D possibly being TRBD1 (5 bases). Germline V gene data show CDR1 as SGDLS and CDR2 as YYNGEE. The CDR3 sequence is 15 residues long.